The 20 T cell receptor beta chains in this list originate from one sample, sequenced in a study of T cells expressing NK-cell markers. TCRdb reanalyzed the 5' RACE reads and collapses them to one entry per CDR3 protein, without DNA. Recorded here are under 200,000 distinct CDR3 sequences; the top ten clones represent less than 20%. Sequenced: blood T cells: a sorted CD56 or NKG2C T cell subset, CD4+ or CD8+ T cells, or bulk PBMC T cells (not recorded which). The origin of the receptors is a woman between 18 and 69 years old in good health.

CDR3 sequence: CASSKGGTTRPLHF. V usage is TRBV6-1 and J usage is TRBJ1-6. In germline, CDR1 is MNHNS, CDR2 SASEGT. There are 14 residues in the CDR3.

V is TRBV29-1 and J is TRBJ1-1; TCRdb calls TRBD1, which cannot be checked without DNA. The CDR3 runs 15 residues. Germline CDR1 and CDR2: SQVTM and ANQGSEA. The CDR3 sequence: CSVEDSPSTGAEAFF.

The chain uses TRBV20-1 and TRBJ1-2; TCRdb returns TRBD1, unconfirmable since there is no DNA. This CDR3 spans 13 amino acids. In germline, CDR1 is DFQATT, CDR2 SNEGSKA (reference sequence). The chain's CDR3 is CSARTTGDYGYTF.

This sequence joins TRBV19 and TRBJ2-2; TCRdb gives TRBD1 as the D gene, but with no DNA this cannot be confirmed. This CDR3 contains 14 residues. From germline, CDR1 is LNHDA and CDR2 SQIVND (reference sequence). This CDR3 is CASSIAQGPGELFF.

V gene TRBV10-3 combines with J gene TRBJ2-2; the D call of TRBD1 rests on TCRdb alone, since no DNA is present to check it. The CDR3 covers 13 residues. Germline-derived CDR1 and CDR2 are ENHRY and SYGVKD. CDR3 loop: CATLQDSHGELFF.

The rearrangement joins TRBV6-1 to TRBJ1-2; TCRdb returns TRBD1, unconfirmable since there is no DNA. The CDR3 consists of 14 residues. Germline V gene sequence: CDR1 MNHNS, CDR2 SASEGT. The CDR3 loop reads CASSLDRADYGYTF.

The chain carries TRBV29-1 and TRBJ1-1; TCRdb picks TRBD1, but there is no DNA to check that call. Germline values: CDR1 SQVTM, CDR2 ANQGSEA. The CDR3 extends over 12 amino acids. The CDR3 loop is CSALTGNTEAFF.

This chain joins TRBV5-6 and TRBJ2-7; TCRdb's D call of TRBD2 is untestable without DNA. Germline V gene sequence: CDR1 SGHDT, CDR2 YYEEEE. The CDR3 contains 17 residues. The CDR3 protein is CASSPLRKRATSYEQYF.

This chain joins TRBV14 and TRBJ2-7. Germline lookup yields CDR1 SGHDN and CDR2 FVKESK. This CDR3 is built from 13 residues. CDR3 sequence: CASSLLVAYEQYF.

The CDR3 sequence: CASSLVPGREKLFF. The chain links TRBV7-2 to TRBJ1-4. The length of the CDR3 is 14 residues. CDR1 and CDR2 from the germline V gene are SGHTA and FQGNSA.

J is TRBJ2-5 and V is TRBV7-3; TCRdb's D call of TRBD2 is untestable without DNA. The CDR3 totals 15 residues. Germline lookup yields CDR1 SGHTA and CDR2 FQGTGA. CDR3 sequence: CASSPRSGSSQTQYF.

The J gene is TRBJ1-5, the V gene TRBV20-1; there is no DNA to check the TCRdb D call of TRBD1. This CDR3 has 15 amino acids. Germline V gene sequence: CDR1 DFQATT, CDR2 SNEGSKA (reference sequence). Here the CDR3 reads CSANYRGREDQPQHF.

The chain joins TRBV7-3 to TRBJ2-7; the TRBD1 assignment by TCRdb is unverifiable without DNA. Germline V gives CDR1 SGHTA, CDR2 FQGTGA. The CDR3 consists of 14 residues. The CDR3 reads CASSFPGRINEQYF.

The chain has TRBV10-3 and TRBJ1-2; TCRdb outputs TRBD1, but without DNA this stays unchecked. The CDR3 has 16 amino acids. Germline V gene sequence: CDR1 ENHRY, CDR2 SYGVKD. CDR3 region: CAISTSAGTANYGYTF.

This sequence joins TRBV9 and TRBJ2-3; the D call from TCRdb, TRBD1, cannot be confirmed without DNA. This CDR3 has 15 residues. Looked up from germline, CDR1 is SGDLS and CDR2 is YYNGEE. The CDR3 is CASSPMGGGTDTQYF.

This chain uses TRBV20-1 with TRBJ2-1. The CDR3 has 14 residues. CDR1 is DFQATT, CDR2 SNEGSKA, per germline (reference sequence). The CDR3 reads CSARGTSTGDEQFF.

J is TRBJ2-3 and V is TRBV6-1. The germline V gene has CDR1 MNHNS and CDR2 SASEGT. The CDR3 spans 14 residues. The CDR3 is CASASGLGTDTQYF.

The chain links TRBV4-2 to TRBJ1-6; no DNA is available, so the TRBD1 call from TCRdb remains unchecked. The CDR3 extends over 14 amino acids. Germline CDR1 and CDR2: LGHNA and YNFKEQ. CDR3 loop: CASSLTGDNSPLHF.

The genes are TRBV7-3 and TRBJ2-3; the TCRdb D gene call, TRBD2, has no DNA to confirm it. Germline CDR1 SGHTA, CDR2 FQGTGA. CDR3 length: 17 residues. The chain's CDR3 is CASSHSGSGGATDTQYF. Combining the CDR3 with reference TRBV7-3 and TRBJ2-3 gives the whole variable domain GAGVSQTPSNKVTEKGKYVELRCDPISGHTALYWYRQSLGQGPEFLIYFQGTGAADDSGLPNDRFFAVRPEGSVSTLKIQRTERGDSAVYLCASSHSGSGGATDTQYFGPGTRLTVL.

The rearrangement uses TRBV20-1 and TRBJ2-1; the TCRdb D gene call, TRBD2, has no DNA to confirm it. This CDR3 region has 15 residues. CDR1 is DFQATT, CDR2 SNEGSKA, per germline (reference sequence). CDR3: CSASILAGDGNEQFF.